The 15 T cell receptor beta chains below all came from one sample that was sequenced in a study of blood T cell repertoires in COVID-19. TCRdb keeps only in-frame clones here, not all; method: immunoSEQ multiplex PCR. Of about 250,000 clones in the sample, around 82% were seen once. Sequencing was carried out using peripheral blood. These receptors came from an older person with COVID-19, enrolled during active disease.

J is TRBJ2-5 and V is TRBV7-2; no clear D gene. Germline V gene sequence: CDR1 SGHTA, CDR2 FQGNSA. V lost 5 bases, J lost 3 bases, and 10 bases lay in between. The CDR3 sequence is 13 residues long. The CDR3 loop reads CASSELLKETQYF. The DNA of the CDR3 is TGTGCCAGCAGCGAGCTCTTAAAAGAGACCCAGTACTTC.

The chain combines TRBV6-6 with TRBJ1-2; maybe TRBD1 (5 bases). V shed 2 bases and J shed 0 bases, with 10 bases lying between them. Germline V CDR1 and CDR2: MNHNY, SVGAGI (reference sequence). This CDR3 has 15 amino acids. CDR3 protein: CASSYDPGSNYGYTF. The CDR3 DNA reads TGTGCCAGCAGTTACGATCCAGGGTCTAACTATGGCTACACCTTC.

The chain combines TRBV28 with TRBJ1-5; tentative D call: TRBD1 (6 bases). CDR1 and CDR2 (germline): MDHEN, SYDVKM. V was shortened by 6 bases and J by 1 base, with 22 bases between the two germline ends. There are 18 residues in the CDR3. Here the CDR3 DNA reads TGTGCCAGCAGCCAAATAGGGGGTCTTCCAATGAGCAATCAGCCCCAGCATTTT. This codes for CASSQIGGLPMSNQPQHF.

V is TRBV30 and J is TRBJ2-7; 7 nucleotides agree with TRBD1. Germline CDR1 GTSNPN, CDR2 SVGIG (reference sequence). Unmatched junction bases numbered 8, after V lost 0 bases and J lost 0 bases. This CDR3 spans 16 amino acids. CDR3 sequence: CAWSVQFRDSSYEQYF. The CDR3 DNA follows: TGTGCCTGGAGTGTACAATTCCGGGACAGCTCCTACGAGCAGTACTTC. The whole variable domain, filled in from reference TRBV30 and TRBJ2-7, reads SQTIHQWPATLVQPVGSPLSLECTVEGTSNPNLYWYRQAAGRGLQLLFYSVGIGQISSEVPQNLSASRPQDRQFILSSKKLLLSDSGFYLCAWSVQFRDSSYEQYFGPGTRLTVT.

The chain uses TRBV7-2 and TRBJ2-2; TRBD2 agrees at 11 bases. This CDR3 is built from 17 residues. Germline CDR1 is SGHTA and CDR2 is FQGNSA. The V segment lost 4 bases and the J segment 0 bases; nucleotides outside the gene matches: 4. The CDR3 DNA reads TGTGCCAGCAGCTGGGGACTAGCGGTAACGAACACCGGGGAGCTGTTTTTT. This encodes CASSWGLAVTNTGELFF. Filled out from reference TRBV7-2 and TRBJ2-2, the complete variable domain reads GAGVSQSPSNKVTEKGKDVELRCDPISGHTALYWYRQSLGQGLEFLIYFQGNSAPDKSGLPSDRFSAERTGGSVSTLTIQRTQQEDSAVYLCASSWGLAVTNTGELFFGEGSRLTVL.

The chain recombines TRBV10-3 with TRBJ2-3; 7 nucleotides match TRBD2. J gave up 3 bases and V 6 bases, and 6 bases lay outside the gene matches. The CDR3 loop spans 14 amino acids. In germline, CDR1 is ENHRY, CDR2 SYGVKD. The CDR3 DNA is TGTGCCATCAGGGGGAGGGGAGGGACAGATACGCAGTATTTT. It specifies CAIRGRGGTDTQYF.

V gene TRBV10-3 combines with J gene TRBJ1-4; 9 bases fit TRBD1. Per germline, CDR1 ENHRY and CDR2 SYGVKD. The CDR3 has 15 residues. The junction had 3 bases not matched to a gene; V was cut back by 2 bases and J by 5 bases. CDR3 protein: CAISEDRGGNEKLFF. CDR3 nucleotide sequence: TGTGCCATCAGTGAGGACAGGGGGGGAAATGAAAAACTGTTTTTT.

Here the CDR3 reads CASSPPLTSGGAGVDGELFF. The DNA of the CDR3 is TGTGCCAGCAGTCCACCTTTGACTAGCGGGGGGGCCGGAGTGGACGGGGAGCTGTTTTTT. The genes are TRBV27 and TRBJ2-2; TRBD2 agrees at 14 bases. CDR3 size: 20 residues. J gave up 7 bases and V 5 bases, and 18 bases lay outside the gene matches. The germline gives CDR1 MNHEY, CDR2 SMNVEV (reference sequence).

The CDR3 protein is CASSGDRGRTEAFF. The DNA of the CDR3 is TGTGCCAGCAGCGGGGACAGGGGGAGAACTGAAGCTTTCTTT. The gene calls are TRBV7-2 and TRBJ1-1, with 11 bases lining up with TRBD1. Unmatched junction bases numbered 4, after V lost 5 bases and J lost 5 bases. From germline, CDR1 is SGHTA and CDR2 FQGNSA. CDR3 size: 14 residues.

This clone has only a few counts. CDR3 DNA: TGTGCCAGCAGGCGCCGTACCGGGGAGCTGTTTTTT. Protein sequence: CASRRRTGELFF. The chain links TRBV28 to TRBJ2-2; D ambiguous. This CDR3 spans 12 amino acids. The germline V gene encodes CDR1 MDHEN and CDR2 SYDVKM. V was pared by 6 bases and J by 5 bases, with 7 bases between.

The chain couples TRBV3-1 (or the pseudogene TRBV3-2) to TRBJ1-2; the match to TRBD1 covers 9 bases. The junction had 2 bases not matched to a gene; V was cut back by 4 bases and J by 8 bases. The V gene's germline CDR1 is LGHDT and CDR2 YNNKEL (reference sequence). The CDR3 length is 12 residues. The CDR3 nucleotides are TGTGCCAGCAGCCCCGGACAGGGGGGCTACACCTTC. It encodes CASSPGQGGYTF.

In its sample, this clone was seen many times. The same CDR3 can be traced to other DNA sequences in this sample. The CDR3 coding sequence is TGTGCCACCAGTGACCCGACAGGGGGCTACGAGCAGTACTTC. Translation gives CATSDPTGGYEQYF. The chain is built from TRBV24-1 and TRBJ2-7; TRBD1 matches at 9 bases. The trim removed 4 bases at V and 3 bases at J, leaving 3 bases unmatched. CDR3 length equals 14 residues. CDR1 is KGHDR, CDR2 SFDVKD, per germline.

This rearrangement joins TRBV6-5 to TRBJ1-1; D remains ambiguous. The CDR3 contains 14 residues. Germline V lookup: CDR1 MNHEY, CDR2 SVGAGI. V lost 2 bases to trimming and J lost 10 bases, with 17 bases between them. CDR3 coding DNA: TGTGCCAGCAGTTACCGACCGGGAGACTCAGGAGCTTTCTTT. Residues: CASSYRPGDSGAFF.

V usage is TRBV11-3 and J usage is TRBJ1-1; tentative D call: TRBD1 (6 bases). Germline CDR1 and CDR2: SGHNT and YENEEA. CDR3 length: 13 residues. Trimming took 5 bases from V and 4 from J, leaving 11 bases between them. CDR3 bases: TGTGCCAGCAGCCCACAGGGTAGCACTGAAGCTTTCTTT. As protein: CASSPQGSTEAFF.

In this sample, this clone turned up once. The chain recombines TRBV7-3 with TRBJ2-1; tentative D call: TRBD2 (5 bases). Germline CDR1 SGHTA, CDR2 FQGTGA. Trimming stripped 7 bases from V and 7 bases from J, with 20 bases between. The CDR3 extends over 15 amino acids. The CDR3 region is CASTTPLELGNEQFF. CDR3 DNA sequence: TGTGCCAGCACCACCCCCCTGGAACTAGGTAATGAGCAGTTCTTC.